The entry that follows covers one T cell receptor beta chain sequence. Its target is not known. The CDR3 has 14 residues. The V and J ends lost 5 bases and 4 bases, in that order; junction bases with no gene match: 6. CDR1 and CDR2 from the germline V gene are SEHNR and FQNEAQ (reference sequence). This entry belongs to a study of cytomegalovirus exposure and HLA in healthy donors. Findings of the study overall: Sequencing probably produced one cluster of sequence variants that were highly shared. Later analysis associated a missense DCLRE1C variant with TCR beta V- and J-gene trimming. Analyses of presence/absence relied on an assumption of roughly uniform sequencing depth across donors.

PCR involved 60 Vbeta and 13 Jbeta primers. In the original processing: In a later analysis, the count reached roughly 80 million unique TCR beta chains, with approximately 10 million shared. This table comes from immunoSEQ multiplex PCR, and its TCRdb copy is limited to in-frame clones, with some not included. V and J calls and clone size follow that table, whereas D and trimming were derived from the DNA. Here the sample spans 150,000 or so clones, roughly 84% being singletons. The TCR comes from a boy aged 2 to 9 in good health and CMV-seronegative. The sequenced material came from PBMCs. This sequence joins TRBV7-9 and TRBJ1-1; 8 bases are a match to TRBD1. Written as DNA, the CDR3 is TGTGCCAGCAGCCCACAGGGGGTGGGCACTGAAGCTTTCTTT. This encodes CASSPQGVGTEAFF.